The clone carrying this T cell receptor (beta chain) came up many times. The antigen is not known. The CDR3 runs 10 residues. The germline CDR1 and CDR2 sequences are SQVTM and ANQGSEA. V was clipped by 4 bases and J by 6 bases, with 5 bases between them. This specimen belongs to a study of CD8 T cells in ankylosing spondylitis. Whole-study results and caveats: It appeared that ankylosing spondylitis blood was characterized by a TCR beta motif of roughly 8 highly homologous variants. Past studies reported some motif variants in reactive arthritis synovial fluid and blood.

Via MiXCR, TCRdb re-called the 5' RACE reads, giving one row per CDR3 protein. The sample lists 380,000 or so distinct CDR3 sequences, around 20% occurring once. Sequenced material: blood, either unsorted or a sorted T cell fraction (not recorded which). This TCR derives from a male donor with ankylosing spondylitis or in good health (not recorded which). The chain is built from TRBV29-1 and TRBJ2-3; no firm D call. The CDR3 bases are TGCAGCGTTGTCTCCGATACGCAGTATTTT. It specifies CSVVSDTQYF.